The rows below give T cell receptor beta chains drawn from one sample of a study of OX40 agonist ivuxolimab in advanced cancers. Sequenced by immunoSEQ multiplex PCR; TCRdb stores in-frame clones only, minus some. The table records over 75,000 clones, more than 70% of them present only once. Sample: CD4+ or CD8+ T cells sorted from blood, taken in a trial of the OX40 agonist ivuxolimab. The source of these receptors is an adult with an advanced solid tumor such as melanoma, head and neck, liver or kidney cancer. Each CDR3 is given with its conserved first and last residue. Fields, in order: CDR3 DNA, CDR3 protein, V gene, J gene, clone size, D gene. D genes are given only for firm matches. Clone size, where shown, is once, few, many, or a class for clones that have expanded.

cdr3_nt: TGTGCCAGCAGGAAAACCGGGACTAGCACAGATACGCAGTATTTT
cdr3_aa: CASRKTGTSTDTQYF
v_call: TRBV9
j_call: TRBJ2-3
clone_size: NA
d_call: NA

cdr3_nt: TGCGCCAGCAGGGACCGAGGAGGATTGGACTATGGCTACACCTTC
cdr3_aa: CASRDRGGLDYGYTF
v_call: TRBV23-1
j_call: TRBJ1-2
clone_size: NA
d_call: NA

cdr3_nt: TGTGCCAGCAGGGAAAACACAGTCGACTATGGCTACACCTTC
cdr3_aa: CASRENTVDYGYTF
v_call: TRBV28
j_call: TRBJ1-2
clone_size: NA
d_call: NA

cdr3_nt: TGTGCCAGCAGCAGCGGGCCTCCACCCAATGAGCAGTTCTTC
cdr3_aa: CASSSGPPPNEQFF
v_call: TRBV7-8
j_call: TRBJ2-1
clone_size: NA
d_call: NA

cdr3_nt: TGTGCCAGCAAGGGTATCGCGAACACCGGGGAGCTGTTTTTT
cdr3_aa: CASKGIANTGELFF
v_call: TRBV2
j_call: TRBJ2-2
clone_size: NA
d_call: NA

cdr3_nt: TGCAGCGTTGGCGGAGGGATGAACACTGAAGCTTTCTTT
cdr3_aa: CSVGGGMNTEAFF
v_call: TRBV29-1
j_call: TRBJ1-1
clone_size: NA
d_call: NA

cdr3_nt: TGTGCCAGCAGTTTCGTCCAGGCTCTAGCCAAAAACATTCAGTACTTC
cdr3_aa: CASSFVQALAKNIQYF
v_call: TRBV27
j_call: TRBJ2-4
clone_size: NA
d_call: NA

cdr3_nt: TGTGCCAGCAGCTCAGACAGAGCTGGGGCCAACGTCCTGACTTTC
cdr3_aa: CASSSDRAGANVLTF
v_call: TRBV7-8
j_call: TRBJ2-6
clone_size: once
d_call: NA

cdr3_nt: TGTGCCAGCAGCGTAGGGGCTGGGGGGCGAGTGTTTCAGCCCCAGCATTTT
cdr3_aa: CASSVGAGGRVFQPQHF
v_call: TRBV9
j_call: TRBJ1-5
clone_size: NA
d_call: NA

cdr3_nt: TGCGCCAGCGGTGGAACCCAAGAGACCCAGTACTTC
cdr3_aa: CASGGTQETQYF
v_call: TRBV10-2
j_call: TRBJ2-5
clone_size: NA
d_call: NA

cdr3_nt: TGTGCCAGCAGCTCGTACAGGGGGCTTGGCTACACCTTC
cdr3_aa: CASSSYRGLGYTF
v_call: TRBV7-9
j_call: TRBJ1-2
clone_size: NA
d_call: TRBD1

cdr3_nt: TGCGCCAGCAGCCAAGAGCTAGCTCCAGGGGAGACCCAGTACTTC
cdr3_aa: CASSQELAPGETQYF
v_call: TRBV4-3
j_call: TRBJ2-5
clone_size: NA
d_call: NA

cdr3_nt: TGTGCCAGCAGTTATGGACTAGCGCGAAACACCGGGGAGCTGTTTTTT
cdr3_aa: CASSYGLARNTGELFF
v_call: TRBV11-2
j_call: TRBJ2-2
clone_size: once
d_call: TRBD2

cdr3_nt: TGTGCCAGCAGCCCCGGGACGGGCTCTGGAAACACCATATATTTT
cdr3_aa: CASSPGTGSGNTIYF
v_call: TRBV9
j_call: TRBJ1-3
clone_size: once
d_call: NA

cdr3_nt: TGTGCCAGCTCACCCCCTGCGGGTGGTGGAATTTGGGAGCAGTTCTTC
cdr3_aa: CASSPPAGGGIWEQFF
v_call: TRBV18
j_call: TRBJ2-1
clone_size: NA
d_call: NA

cdr3_nt: TGTGCCAGTAGACCACAGGGAAGCTATGGCTACACCTTC
cdr3_aa: CASRPQGSYGYTF
v_call: TRBV19
j_call: TRBJ1-2
clone_size: NA
d_call: NA

cdr3_nt: TGTGCCAGCAGCGTAGTCGACACAGCTGGAAACACCATATATTTT
cdr3_aa: CASSVVDTAGNTIYF
v_call: TRBV9
j_call: TRBJ1-3
clone_size: once
d_call: NA

cdr3_nt: TGTGCCAGCAGCTTAGAGATGGGTTGGGGCACTGAAGCTTTCTTT
cdr3_aa: CASSLEMGWGTEAFF
v_call: TRBV7-2
j_call: TRBJ1-1
clone_size: NA
d_call: NA

cdr3_nt: TGTGCCTGGAGTGTAGGGCTGTTGGGGGCGCAGAACACTGAAGCTTTCTTT
cdr3_aa: CAWSVGLLGAQNTEAFF
v_call: TRBV30
j_call: TRBJ1-1
clone_size: once
d_call: NA

cdr3_nt: TGTGCCAGTAGTATAGATGGGGGACTAGCGGGAGGGAATGAGCAGTTCTTC
cdr3_aa: CASSIDGGLAGGNEQFF
v_call: TRBV19
j_call: TRBJ2-1
clone_size: NA
d_call: TRBD2

cdr3_nt: TGTGCCAGCAGCTCGAGCAGGGTCTACCAAGAGACCCAGTACTTC
cdr3_aa: CASSSSRVYQETQYF
v_call: TRBV7-6
j_call: TRBJ2-5
clone_size: once
d_call: NA

cdr3_nt: TGTGCCAGCAGCCGACGCCCCACTAGCGGGACTGCGAACACCGGGGAGCTGTTTTTT
cdr3_aa: CASSRRPTSGTANTGELFF
v_call: TRBV5-4
j_call: TRBJ2-2
clone_size: NA
d_call: TRBD2

cdr3_nt: TGCGCCAGCAGTGAGGGAAGGCGCACAGATACGCAGTATTTT
cdr3_aa: CASSEGRRTDTQYF
v_call: TRBV10-2
j_call: TRBJ2-3
clone_size: NA
d_call: NA

cdr3_nt: TGTGCCAGCTCACCACGGGTATTTAGCTCGGTTCTCGATGAGCAGTTCTTC
cdr3_aa: CASSPRVFSSVLDEQFF
v_call: TRBV18
j_call: TRBJ2-1
clone_size: NA
d_call: NA

cdr3_nt: TGTGCCAGCAGTTTTCCAGGGGGCGCCACAGATACGCAGTATTTT
cdr3_aa: CASSFPGGATDTQYF
v_call: TRBV28
j_call: TRBJ2-3
clone_size: NA
d_call: TRBD1

cdr3_nt: TGCGCCAGCAGTGGGACACCACAAGAGACCCAGTACTTC
cdr3_aa: CASSGTPQETQYF
v_call: TRBV10-2
j_call: TRBJ2-5
clone_size: once
d_call: NA

cdr3_nt: TGTGCCAGCAGCCGAGGGTACACTGAAGCTTTCTTT
cdr3_aa: CASSRGYTEAFF
v_call: TRBV6-5
j_call: TRBJ1-1
clone_size: NA
d_call: NA

cdr3_nt: TGTGCCAGCAGCCCGGACAGGGGTCAGACTGAAGCTTTCTTT
cdr3_aa: CASSPDRGQTEAFF
v_call: TRBV7-9
j_call: TRBJ1-1
clone_size: NA
d_call: TRBD1

cdr3_nt: TGTGCCAGCAGTTTTTTAGCTAGCGGGAGTAAATATACGCAGTATTTT
cdr3_aa: CASSFLASGSKYTQYF
v_call: TRBV28
j_call: TRBJ2-3
clone_size: NA
d_call: TRBD2

cdr3_nt: TGTGCCAGCAGTGCTACCTTGGGACAGGGATTCGGTCAGCCCCAGCATTTT
cdr3_aa: CASSATLGQGFGQPQHF
v_call: TRBV28
j_call: TRBJ1-5
clone_size: NA
d_call: TRBD1

cdr3_nt: TGTGCCAGCAGCGTGGAGCAGTTCCAAGAGACCCAGTACTTC
cdr3_aa: CASSVEQFQETQYF
v_call: TRBV9
j_call: TRBJ2-5
clone_size: NA
d_call: NA

cdr3_nt: TGTGCCAGCAGTTACGATTGGGAGAACACTGAAGCTTTCTTT
cdr3_aa: CASSYDWENTEAFF
v_call: TRBV6-5
j_call: TRBJ1-1
clone_size: NA
d_call: NA

cdr3_nt: TGCGCCAGCAGCCCGTCGGCTAGCGGGTCCTACAATGAGCAGTTCTTC
cdr3_aa: CASSPSASGSYNEQFF
v_call: TRBV5-1
j_call: TRBJ2-1
clone_size: NA
d_call: TRBD2

cdr3_nt: TGTGCCTGTACGGGATCTGGAAACACCATATATTTT
cdr3_aa: CACTGSGNTIYF
v_call: TRBV30
j_call: TRBJ1-3
clone_size: NA
d_call: NA

cdr3_nt: TGTGCCAGCAGTACAGTTCCGATCTCCTACAATGAGCAGTTCTTC
cdr3_aa: CASSTVPISYNEQFF
v_call: TRBV28
j_call: TRBJ2-1
clone_size: NA
d_call: NA

cdr3_nt: TGTGCCAGCAGCTTAGACGCGGGAAGGACAGATACGCAGTATTTT
cdr3_aa: CASSLDAGRTDTQYF
v_call: TRBV7-2
j_call: TRBJ2-3
clone_size: NA
d_call: NA

cdr3_nt: TGCAGCGTTGAAGGTGCGGGTCGGTACGAGCAGTACTTC
cdr3_aa: CSVEGAGRYEQYF
v_call: TRBV29-1
j_call: TRBJ2-7
clone_size: few
d_call: NA

cdr3_nt: TGTGCCAGCAGCGTAGCTTTCCAAACTGAAGCTTTCTTT
cdr3_aa: CASSVAFQTEAFF
v_call: TRBV9
j_call: TRBJ1-1
clone_size: NA
d_call: NA

cdr3_nt: TGTGCCAGTAGTAATCCAGGGAGTAATGAAAAACTGTTTTTT
cdr3_aa: CASSNPGSNEKLFF
v_call: TRBV19
j_call: TRBJ1-4
clone_size: NA
d_call: NA

cdr3_nt: TGTGCCAGCGTTTCGATGGGACAGGTTTTTATCGGCTACACCTTC
cdr3_aa: CASVSMGQVFIGYTF
v_call: TRBV6-1
j_call: TRBJ1-2
clone_size: NA
d_call: TRBD1

cdr3_nt: TGTGCCAGCACCCCAGGGGGTAATAACTATGGCTACACCTTC
cdr3_aa: CASTPGGNNYGYTF
v_call: TRBV28
j_call: TRBJ1-2
clone_size: NA
d_call: TRBD1